The entry below gives a single TCR beta chain sequence along with its context. This sample is drawn from a study of blood T cell repertoires in COVID-19. Some clones are missing from TCRdb's copy, which holds only in-frame ones; the method was immunoSEQ multiplex PCR. The sample holds 65,000 to 70,000 clones, 60% to 80% seen once. Sequences were obtained from peripheral blood. The sequence was obtained from a human donor in a cohort sampled during active COVID-19.

CDR3 nucleotide sequence: TGTGCCAGCACCAAAGGGGGCGCGGACTATGGCTACACCTTC. Its protein product is CASTKGGADYGYTF. V gene TRBV7-9 combines with J gene TRBJ1-2, with 7 bases matching TRBD1. Germline assignment: CDR1 SEHNR and CDR2 FQNEAQ (reference sequence). Trimming took 7 bases from V and 3 from J; bases not matched to a gene: 8. CDR3 length: 14 residues.